This TCR beta chain appears in the sequencing data of a study of ipilimumab plus nivolumab after autologous stem cell transplantation. Study-wide context: A median of about eight nivolumab and roughly 5 ipilimumab doses were given.

Data came from immunoSEQ multiplex PCR; TCRdb stores just in-frame clones and leaves some out. This table holds fewer than 95,000 clones, approximately 86% found once. The CDR3 has 12 residues. Trimming took 5 bases from V and 10 from J; bases not matched to a gene: 5. Per the germline V gene, CDR1 is MNHNS and CDR2 is SASEGT. This receptor was obtained from a male donor with diffuse large B-cell lymphoma. V and J are TRBV6-1 and TRBJ2-5; 9 bases fit TRBD2. The sample was PBMCs, taken in a trial of ipilimumab plus nivolumab as post-transplant consolidation. The DNA of the CDR3 is TGTGCCAGCAGTTTTAGCGGGGGAGTCCAGTACTTC. Translated: CASSFSGGVQYF.